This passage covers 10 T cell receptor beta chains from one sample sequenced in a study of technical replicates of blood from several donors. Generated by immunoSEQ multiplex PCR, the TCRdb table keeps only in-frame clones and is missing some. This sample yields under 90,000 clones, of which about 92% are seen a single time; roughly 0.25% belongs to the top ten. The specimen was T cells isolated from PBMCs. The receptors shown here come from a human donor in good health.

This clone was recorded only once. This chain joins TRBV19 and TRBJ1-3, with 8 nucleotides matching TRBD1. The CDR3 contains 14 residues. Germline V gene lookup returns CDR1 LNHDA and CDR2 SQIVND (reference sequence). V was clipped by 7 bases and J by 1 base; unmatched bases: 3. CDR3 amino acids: CASIDRGSGNTIYF. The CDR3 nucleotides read TGTGCCAGTATCGACAGGGGATCTGGAAACACCATATATTTT.

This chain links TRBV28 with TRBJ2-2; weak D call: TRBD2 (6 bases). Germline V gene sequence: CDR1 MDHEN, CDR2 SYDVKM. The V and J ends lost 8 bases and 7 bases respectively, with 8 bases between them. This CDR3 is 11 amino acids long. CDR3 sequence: CASERVGELFF. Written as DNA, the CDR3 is TGTGCCAGCGAGCGGGTCGGGGAGCTGTTTTTT.

The CDR3 spells CASSLLPGPNTEAFF. CDR3 coding DNA: TGTGCCAGCAGTTTACTACCAGGGCCGAACACTGAAGCTTTCTTT. The genes are TRBV5-6 and TRBJ1-1; weak D call: TRBD1 (5 bases). Germline-derived CDR1 and CDR2 are SGHDT and YYEEEE. CDR3 length: 15 amino acids. V lost 5 bases and J lost 1, with 15 bases in between.

The CDR3 spells CASSLPTGRTSTYNEQFF. CDR3 sequence (DNA): TGTGCCAGCAGCTTGCCAACGGGGAGGACCAGCACTTACAATGAGCAGTTCTTC. The V call is TRBV5-4, the J call TRBJ2-1, with D possibly being TRBD2 (6 bases). V was trimmed by 1 base and J by 4 bases, leaving 21 bases between them. The CDR3 length is 18 residues. Germline V gene lookup returns CDR1 SGHNT and CDR2 YYREEE (reference sequence).

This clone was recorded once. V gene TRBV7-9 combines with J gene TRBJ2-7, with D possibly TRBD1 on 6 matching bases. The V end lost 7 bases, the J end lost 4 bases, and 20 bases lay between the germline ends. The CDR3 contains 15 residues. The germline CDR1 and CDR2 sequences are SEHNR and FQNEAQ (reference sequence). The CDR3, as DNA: TGTGCCAGCACCCGTCCTGGACAGAGCCCATACGAGCAGTACTTC. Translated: CASTRPGQSPYEQYF. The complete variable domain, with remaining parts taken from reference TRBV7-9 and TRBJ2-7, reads DTGVSQNPRHKITKRGQNVTFRCDPISEHNRLYWYRQTLGQGPEFLTYFQNEAQLEKSRLLSDRFSAERPKGSFSTLEIQRTEQGDSAMYLCASTRPGQSPYEQYFGPGTRLTVT.

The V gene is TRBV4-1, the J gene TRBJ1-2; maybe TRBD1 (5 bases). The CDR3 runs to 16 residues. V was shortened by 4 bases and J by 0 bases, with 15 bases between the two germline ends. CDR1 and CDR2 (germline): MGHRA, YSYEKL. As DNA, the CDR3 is TGCGCCAGCAGCCCAGGGAACTTTAAAGCTAACTATGGCTACACCTTC. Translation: CASSPGNFKANYGYTF.

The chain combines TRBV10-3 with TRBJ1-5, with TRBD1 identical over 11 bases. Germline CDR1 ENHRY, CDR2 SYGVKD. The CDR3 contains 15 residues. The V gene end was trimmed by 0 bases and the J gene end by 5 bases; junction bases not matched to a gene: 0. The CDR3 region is CAISESDRGHQPQHF. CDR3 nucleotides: TGTGCCATCAGTGAGTCGGACAGGGGGCATCAGCCCCAGCATTTT.

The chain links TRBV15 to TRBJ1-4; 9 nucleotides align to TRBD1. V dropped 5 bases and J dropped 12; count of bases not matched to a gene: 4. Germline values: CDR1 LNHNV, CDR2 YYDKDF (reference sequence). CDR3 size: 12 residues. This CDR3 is CATSSDRGELFF. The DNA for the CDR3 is TGTGCCACCAGCTCGGACAGGGGAGAACTGTTTTTT.

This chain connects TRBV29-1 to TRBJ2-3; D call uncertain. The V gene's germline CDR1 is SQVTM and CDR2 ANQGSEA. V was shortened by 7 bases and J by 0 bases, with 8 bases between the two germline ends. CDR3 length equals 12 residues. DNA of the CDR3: TGCAGCGCCGAAGCTAGCACAGATACGCAGTATTTT. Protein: CSAEASTDTQYF.

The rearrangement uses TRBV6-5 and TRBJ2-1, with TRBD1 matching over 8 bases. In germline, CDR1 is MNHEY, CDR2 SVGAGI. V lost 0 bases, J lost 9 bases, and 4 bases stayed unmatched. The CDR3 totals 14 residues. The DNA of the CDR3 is TGTGCCAGCAGTTACTCTTCTACAGGGGGTGAGCAGTTCTTC. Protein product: CASSYSSTGGEQFF.